This passage covers 19 T cell receptor beta chains from one sample sequenced in a study of regulatory T cells in long-lasting Graves disease. The time point is: newly diagnosed GD, antithyroid drugs for less than 3 months. After RNA was extracted from PBMCs, the TCR library was made from it. CDR3 regions were amplified by Arm-PCR using iRepertoire HTBI primers to build TCR beta libraries. TCRdb redid the calling of the multiplex PCR reads with MiXCR, one entry per CDR3 protein. Of hundreds of thousands of distinct CDR3 sequences in the sample, over 12% were seen once. The data were also submitted as part of a second study, on T cells in Graves' hyperthyroidism and ophthalmopathy.

The specimen comprised peripheral blood mononuclear cells (PBMCs), sampled at new diagnosis, from a patient treated with antithyroid drugs. The source of these receptors is a woman in her thirties or forties with Graves disease.

This chain uses TRBV12-3 or TRBV12-4 with TRBJ2-7; no firm D call. Trimming stripped 2 bases from V and 7 bases from J, with 9 bases between. The CDR3 totals 12 residues. This CDR3 is CASSLTPWEQYF. The CDR3 DNA reads TGTGCCAGCAGTTTAACTCCCTGGGAGCAGTACTTC.

This clonotype was counted only a few times. The chain joins TRBV18 to TRBJ2-1; D gene ambiguous. Deletions cut 2 bases from V and 5 bases from J, with 7 bases between. CDR3 size: 13 residues. CDR1 and CDR2 (germline): KGHSH, LQKENI. CDR3 loop: CASSPIRNNEQFF. CDR3 nucleotide sequence: TGTGCCAGCTCACCAATCCGCAACAATGAGCAGTTCTTC.

This clonotype was counted many times. J is TRBJ2-7 and V is TRBV4-1; TRBD1 matches 11 bases. The germline V gene has CDR1 MGHRA and CDR2 YSYEKL. The CDR3 is 14 amino acids. J lost 5 bases, V lost 5 bases, and 5 bases had no gene match. CDR3 nucleotide sequence: TGCGCCAGCAGCAGGACAGGGGGCGCGAACGAGCAGTACTTC. Residues: CASSRTGGANEQYF.

The V gene is TRBV10-2, the J gene TRBJ2-7; the match to TRBD2 covers 7 bases. This CDR3 has 15 residues. V lost 3 bases, J lost 1 base, and 6 bases stayed unmatched. Germline V CDR1 and CDR2: WSHSY, SAAADI. CDR3 region: CASSDAPGGSYEQYF. The CDR3 coding sequence is TGCGCCAGCAGTGACGCGCCGGGGGGTTCCTACGAGCAGTACTTC.

This clonotype was detected many times. The chain couples TRBV7-9 to TRBJ1-1; D not resolved. CDR1 is SEHNR, CDR2 FQNEAQ, per germline (reference sequence). This CDR3 contains 13 residues. Deletions cut 4 bases from V and 1 base from J, with 7 bases between. The CDR3 loop is CASSSMGNTEAFF. In DNA, the CDR3 is TGTGCCAGCAGCTCCATGGGGAACACTGAAGCTTTCTTT. Looking up the rest from reference TRBV7-9 and TRBJ1-1 gives the full variable domain: DTGVSQNPRHKITKRGQNVTFRCDPISEHNRLYWYRQTLGQGPEFLTYFQNEAQLEKSRLLSDRFSAERPKGSFSTLEIQRTEQGDSAMYLCASSSMGNTEAFFGQGTRLTVV.

This clonotype was observed at least ten times. The DNA for the CDR3 is TGCAGTGCTAGAGGGGGGACTAGCGGGAGGGCCATAGGGGAGACCCAGTACTTC. Translated, it gives CSARGGTSGRAIGETQYF. V usage is TRBV20-1 and J usage is TRBJ2-5, with 16 bases lining up with TRBD2. The V segment lost 1 base and the J segment 5 bases; nucleotides outside the gene matches: 10. The CDR3 covers 18 residues. Per germline, CDR1 DFQATT and CDR2 SNEGSKA (reference sequence).

This clonotype was found many times. This rearrangement joins TRBV28 to TRBJ2-7, with D possibly matching TRBD1 (6 bases). V was trimmed by 6 bases and J by 2 bases, leaving 14 bases between them. The CDR3 is 14 residues long. Germline V gene sequence: CDR1 MDHEN, CDR2 SYDVKM. Here the CDR3 reads CASREGDIAYEQYF. In DNA form, the CDR3 reads TGTGCCAGCAGAGAAGGGGACATAGCCTACGAGCAGTACTTC.

This clonotype showed up just a few times. Given a much more abundant clone one base away, this may be a read error. This chain connects TRBV7-9 to TRBJ2-3, with 8 bases fitting TRBD1. Germline CDR1 is SEHNR and CDR2 is FQNEAQ (reference sequence). CDR3 size: 15 residues. The CDR3 protein is CAGSSTRGRTDTQYF. In nucleotides, the CDR3 is TGTGCCGGCAGCTCTACCAGGGGGCGCACAGATACGCAGTATTTT.

This clonotype appeared many times. The chain carries TRBV5-1 and TRBJ2-5, with a possible D match to TRBD1 (6 bases). There are 14 residues in the CDR3. V was clipped by 4 bases and J by 2 bases, with 12 bases between them. Germline assignment: CDR1 SGHRS and CDR2 YFSETQ. The CDR3 bases are TGCGCCAGCAGCCAGTGGACAGAACAAGAGACCCAGTACTTC. It translates to CASSQWTEQETQYF.

V usage is TRBV6-1 and J usage is TRBJ2-1, with no clear D. There are 15 residues in the CDR3. The germline V gene encodes CDR1 MNHNS and CDR2 SASEGT. Trimming cost V 5 bases and J 3 bases, with 14 bases left between them. The CDR3 bases are TGTGCCAGCAGTATCCAAGGTCCCAACTACAATGAGCAGTTCTTC. This codes for CASSIQGPNYNEQFF.

The table lists this clonotype with a few counts. The chain carries TRBV19 and TRBJ2-7, with a possible D match to TRBD1 (7 bases). There are 15 residues in the CDR3. Between the trimmed V and J ends, which lost 5 bases and 8 bases, there was a span of 22 bases. Germline CDR1 and CDR2: LNHDA and SQIVND (reference sequence). The CDR3 sequence: CASSSSREDRYKQYF. The CDR3 DNA reads as TGTGCCAGTAGTTCCTCCAGGGAGGACAGGTACAAGCAGTACTTC. The full variable domain, rest sourced from reference TRBV19 and TRBJ2-7, is DGGITQSPKYLFRKEGQNVTLSCEQNLNHDAMYWYRQDPGQGLRLIYYSQIVNDFQKGDIAEGYSVSREKKESFPLTVTSAQKNPTAFYLCASSSSREDRYKQYFGPGTRLTVT.

This clonotype has a handful of counts. This chain connects TRBV19 to TRBJ1-2, with D uncertain. V was clipped by 6 bases and J by 0 bases, with 17 bases between them. The CDR3 totals 16 residues. Per germline, CDR1 LNHDA and CDR2 SQIVND (reference sequence). CDR3 DNA: TGTGCCAGTAGGGAGCGAGGACCGCTAGCTAACTATGGCTACACCTTC. Translating it yields CASRERGPLANYGYTF. Based on the CDR3 plus reference TRBV19 and TRBJ1-2, the full variable domain is DGGITQSPKYLFRKEGQNVTLSCEQNLNHDAMYWYRQDPGQGLRLIYYSQIVNDFQKGDIAEGYSVSREKKESFPLTVTSAQKNPTAFYLCASRERGPLANYGYTFGSGTRLTVV.

This clonotype was observed many times. V and J are TRBV27 and TRBJ1-2; D is unresolved. Trimming left V 7 bases short and J 4 bases short, with 16 bases between. The CDR3 covers 14 residues. Germline V gene sequence: CDR1 MNHEY, CDR2 SMNVEV (reference sequence). CDR3 in amino acids: CASTFRTMVYGYTF. The CDR3 nucleotides read TGTGCCAGCACTTTCAGGACGATGGTCTATGGCTACACCTTC.

In this sample, this clonotype turned up many times. The chain couples TRBV7-6 to TRBJ1-1; maybe TRBD1 (5 bases). Per germline, CDR1 SGHVS and CDR2 FNYEAQ. The germline V and J ends were trimmed by 3 bases and 0 bases, with 11 bases remaining between them. The CDR3 is 15 residues long. This CDR3 reads CASSLKQGLNTEAFF. In DNA form, the CDR3 reads TGTGCCAGCAGCTTGAAGCAGGGTTTGAACACTGAAGCTTTCTTT.

The chain has TRBV19 and TRBJ1-5, with D possibly matching TRBD1 (5 bases). The CDR3 is 15 amino acids. Germline-derived CDR1 and CDR2 are LNHDA and SQIVND (reference sequence). V was clipped by 5 bases and J by 0 bases, with 11 bases between them. CDR3 DNA sequence: TGTGCCAGTAGTGGGGACGGATATAGCAATCAGCCCCAGCATTTT. Encoded protein: CASSGDGYSNQPQHF.

This clonotype was counted many times. V gene TRBV19 combines with J gene TRBJ1-1, with 7 bases fitting TRBD1. This CDR3 is built from 13 residues. The germline V gene encodes CDR1 LNHDA and CDR2 SQIVND (reference sequence). V lost 5 bases to trimming and J lost 1 base; unmatched junction nucleotides: 1. CDR3 loop: CASSGTANTEAFF. CDR3 nucleotide sequence: TGTGCCAGTAGTGGGACAGCGAACACTGAAGCTTTCTTT.

This clonotype showed up just a few times. The chain is built from TRBV28 and TRBJ2-7; perhaps D is TRBD1 or TRBD2 (6 bases each). Germline values: CDR1 MDHEN, CDR2 SYDVKM. The CDR3 runs to 15 residues. Trimming stripped 5 bases from V and 3 bases from J, with 17 bases between. The CDR3 protein is CASSIKRGGNYEQYF. The CDR3 bases are TGTGCCAGCAGTATTAAACGAGGGGGGAACTACGAGCAGTACTTC.

The gene calls are TRBV19 and TRBJ1-4, with 8 nucleotides matching TRBD1. This CDR3 is 14 amino acids long. CDR1 and CDR2 from the germline V gene are LNHDA and SQIVND (reference sequence). V shed 5 bases, J shed 7 bases, and the junction held 6 bases outside the gene matches. The CDR3, as DNA: TGTGCCAGTAGTCGGGACAGGTGGACTGAAAAACTGTTTTTT. It encodes CASSRDRWTEKLFF.

The CDR3 loop is CASSQVGTVTEAFF. The CDR3 DNA follows: TGTGCCAGCAGCCAAGTGGGGACGGTAACTGAAGCTTTCTTT. This chain connects TRBV4-2 to TRBJ1-1; weak D call: TRBD1 (5 bases). Germline lookup yields CDR1 LGHNA and CDR2 YNFKEQ. V lost 1 base to trimming and J lost 5 bases, with 11 bases between them. This CDR3 region has 14 residues.